Shown below are 24 T cell receptor beta chains from a single sample sequenced in a study of identical twins. Each CDR3 protein gets one entry after TCRdb re-called the 5' RACE reads with MiXCR. The sample holds about 900,000 distinct CDR3 sequences, around 12% seen once. The data were also submitted as part of a second study, on yellow fever vaccine responses in identical twins.

Sequenced: PBMCs. The receptors were gathered from a woman aged 18-35 years in good health.

This clonotype was seen only a few times. The chain carries TRBV28 and TRBJ1-1; maybe TRBD1 (5 bases). Germline V CDR1 and CDR2: MDHEN, SYDVKM. The CDR3 runs 16 residues. Deletions cut 1 base from V and 3 bases from J, with 15 bases between. CDR3 loop: CASSLSGFGGDTEAFF. CDR3 in DNA: TGTGCCAGCAGTTTATCGGGGTTCGGGGGGGACACTGAAGCTTTCTTT. The full variable domain, with the rest looked up from reference TRBV28 and TRBJ1-1, is DVKVTQSSRYLVKRTGEKVFLECVQDMDHENMFWYRQDPGLGLRLIYFSYDVKMKEKGDIPEGYSVSREKKERFSLILESASTNQTSMYLCASSLSGFGGDTEAFFGQGTRLTVV.

The chain links TRBV4-1 to TRBJ2-7, with D tentatively TRBD2 (6 bases). Germline assignment: CDR1 MGHRA and CDR2 YSYEKL. Trimming cost V 1 base and J 5 bases, with 15 bases left between them. CDR3 length equals 15 residues. In DNA form, the CDR3 reads TGCGCCAGCAGCCAAGCATCTGCGGCGGGGAACGAGCAGTACTTC. This sequence encodes CASSQASAAGNEQYF.

This clonotype was observed a few times. This rearrangement joins TRBV28 to TRBJ2-7, with 9 bases matching TRBD2. The CDR3 covers 17 residues. V shed 5 bases, J shed 3 bases, and the junction held 14 bases outside the gene matches. Germline V lookup: CDR1 MDHEN, CDR2 SYDVKM. The chain's CDR3 is CASSRDTGGLALYEQYF. The CDR3 region has the DNA TGTGCCAGCAGTAGGGACACCGGAGGACTAGCGCTCTACGAGCAGTACTTC.

The J gene is TRBJ2-1, the V gene TRBV29-1; TRBD2 matches at 9 bases. Germline V gives CDR1 SQVTM, CDR2 ANQGSEA. This CDR3 spans 20 amino acids. The junction had 17 bases not matched to a gene; V was cut back by 1 base and J by 1 base. CDR3 in amino acids: CSVEGWGSGSYIGSYNEQFF. In DNA form, the CDR3 reads TGCAGCGTTGAAGGGTGGGGTAGCGGGAGTTATATTGGGTCCTACAATGAGCAGTTCTTC.

This clonotype was counted between two and nine times. The genes are TRBV15 and TRBJ1-1; D gene uncertain. V dropped 3 bases and J dropped 0 bases, with 5 bases sitting between them. Germline-derived CDR1 and CDR2 are LNHNV and YYDKDF (reference sequence). CDR3 length equals 13 residues. The CDR3 reads CATSRNMNTEAFF. The CDR3 nucleotides are TGTGCCACCAGCAGGAACATGAACACTGAAGCTTTCTTT.

V is TRBV27 and J is TRBJ2-3, with D unclear. Trimming removed 1 base from V and 3 bases from J, with 5 bases in between. The CDR3 is 13 residues long. Germline loops: CDR1 MNHEY, CDR2 SMNVEV (reference sequence). The DNA of the CDR3 is TGTGCCAGCAGTTTATATGTTACAGATACGCAGTATTTT. Its protein product is CASSLYVTDTQYF.

This clonotype was found many times. The J gene is TRBJ1-5, the V gene TRBV7-9; a possible D gene is TRBD1 (5 bases). CDR1 and CDR2 (germline): SEHNR, FQNEAQ (reference sequence). The CDR3 extends over 15 amino acids. Trimming removed 5 bases at V and 3 bases at J, with 14 bases between. The CDR3 region is CASSLSAGNNQPQHF. CDR3 DNA sequence: TGTGCCAGCAGCCTCTCGGCAGGGAACAATCAGCCCCAGCATTTT.

This clonotype was seen ten or more times. The chain employs TRBV10-3 and TRBJ2-3; a possible D gene is TRBD2 (5 bases). Germline CDR1 is ENHRY and CDR2 is SYGVKD. The CDR3 has 14 residues. Trimming left V 8 bases short and J 0 bases short, with 12 bases between. In DNA form, the CDR3 reads TGTGCCATCGCCCGGGATTCTAGCACAGATACGCAGTATTTT. Amino acid sequence: CAIARDSSTDTQYF.

The chain joins TRBV20-1 to TRBJ2-1; tentatively, D is TRBD1 or TRBD2 (6 bases each). Germline CDR1 and CDR2: DFQATT and SNEGSKA (reference sequence). The CDR3 has 15 residues. V was clipped by 5 bases and J by 9 bases, with 23 bases between them. The CDR3 loop is CSAAKIEAGGGEQFF. The CDR3 DNA follows: TGCAGTGCTGCCAAGATAGAAGCCGGGGGCGGTGAGCAGTTCTTC.

The chain is built from TRBV28 and TRBJ2-6; D gene unclear. This CDR3 is built from 20 residues. The germline gives CDR1 MDHEN, CDR2 SYDVKM. The ends were cut back, 3 bases at V and 2 bases at J, with 23 bases in the middle. CDR3 protein: CASSFGSPATRTTGANVLTF. The CDR3 region has the DNA TGTGCCAGCAGTTTCGGTTCCCCCGCCACGCGAACTACTGGGGCCAACGTCCTGACTTTC.

The V call is TRBV3-1, the J call TRBJ2-5, with D possibly TRBD1 on 6 matching bases. Germline-derived CDR1 and CDR2 are LGHDT and YNNKEL (reference sequence). The CDR3 sequence is 14 residues long. The V end lost 3 bases, the J end lost 3 bases, and 11 bases lay between the germline ends. The DNA of the CDR3 is TGTGCCAGCAGCCACATGGACAGAGAAGAGACCCAGTACTTC. Translation gives CASSHMDREETQYF.

The rearrangement uses TRBV6-2 or TRBV6-3 and TRBJ2-7, with D maybe TRBD1 (6 bases). Germline CDR1 reads MNHEY; CDR2 reads SVGEGT. The V end lost 6 bases, the J end lost 5 bases, and 14 bases lay between the germline ends. The CDR3 contains 13 residues. This chain's CDR3 is CASRQGSSHEQYF. Written as DNA, the CDR3 is TGTGCCAGCAGACAGGGTAGTTCCCACGAGCAGTACTTC.

This clonotype was observed many times. The chain combines TRBV7-9 with TRBJ2-1; tentatively, D is TRBD1 or TRBD2 (6 bases each). V was trimmed by 5 bases and J by 5 bases, leaving 22 bases between them. The CDR3 totals 17 residues. Germline V gene sequence: CDR1 SEHNR, CDR2 FQNEAQ (reference sequence). The CDR3 reads CASSRTRRGTFNNEQFF. Here the CDR3 DNA reads TGTGCCAGCAGCCGAACCCGTCGGGGGACATTCAACAATGAGCAGTTCTTC.

In its sample, this clonotype was seen a few times. This chain joins TRBV20-1 and TRBJ1-1; a possible D gene is TRBD1 (6 bases). V lost 3 bases, J lost 1 base, and 12 bases lay in between. Germline CDR1 and CDR2: DFQATT and SNEGSKA (reference sequence). There are 14 residues in the CDR3. The CDR3 region has the DNA TGCAGTGCTAGGCAGGGGCCCTCGAACACTGAAGCTTTCTTT. This encodes CSARQGPSNTEAFF.

This clonotype appeared many times. The chain recombines TRBV4-1 with TRBJ2-1; 7 bases are a match to TRBD2. Germline V gives CDR1 MGHRA, CDR2 YSYEKL. V was clipped by 4 bases and J by 5 bases; unmatched bases: 14. The length of the CDR3 is 17 residues. As DNA, the CDR3 is TGCGCCAGCAGCCCCCTCTTCGTACCTAGCGGCAACAATGAGCAGTTCTTC. Protein sequence: CASSPLFVPSGNNEQFF.

This chain joins TRBV1 and TRBJ2-7; the D segment call TRBD2 is taken from the table without a DNA check. TRBV1 counts as a pseudogene. This CDR3 comprises 19 residues. CDR3 DNA: TGCACCAGCAGCCTAGAGGTTCCTAGCGGGAGCCCCCCCTCCTACGAGCAGTACTTC. Translated: CTSSLEVPSGSPPSYEQYF.

The rearrangement links TRBV5-1 to TRBJ2-5; 12 bases map to TRBD2. This CDR3 is 19 amino acids long. Germline V gene data show CDR1 as SGHRS and CDR2 as YFSETQ. J was trimmed by 2 bases and V by 4 bases; bases with no gene match: 15. CDR3 DNA: TGCGCCAGCAGCCGGGGACTAGCGGGTCTCACCGCGTTACAAGAGACCCAGTACTTC. Protein: CASSRGLAGLTALQETQYF.

This clonotype was seen only a few times. The chain has TRBV5-1 and TRBJ2-5, with 13 bases matching TRBD2. Germline lookup yields CDR1 SGHRS and CDR2 YFSETQ. V dropped 1 base and J dropped 1; count of bases not matched to a gene: 4. The CDR3 has 17 amino acids. CDR3 DNA: TGCGCCAGCAGCTTGACTAGCGGGAGGGCCGCCCAAGAGACCCAGTACTTC. Translating gives CASSLTSGRAAQETQYF.

This clonotype has just a few counts. The V call is TRBV10-3, the J call TRBJ1-4; D ambiguous. Per germline, CDR1 ENHRY and CDR2 SYGVKD. V lost 7 bases and J 2 bases, leaving 8 bases between the germline ends. The CDR3 is made up of 13 amino acids. CDR3 in amino acids: CAIMDSTNEKLFF. The CDR3, as DNA: TGTGCCATCATGGATTCCACTAATGAAAAACTGTTTTTT.

A few counts support this clonotype. This chain links TRBV7-6 with TRBJ1-1; maybe TRBD1 (5 bases). The V and J ends lost 5 bases and 4 bases respectively, with 14 bases between them. Germline values: CDR1 SGHVS, CDR2 FNYEAQ. The CDR3 is 14 residues long. The CDR3 DNA is TGTGCCAGCAGCCGGAACGTCGGGGGCACTGAAGCTTTCTTT. Its protein is CASSRNVGGTEAFF.

This clonotype has a handful of counts. J is TRBJ2-7 and V is TRBV28; 12 bases are a match to TRBD1. Germline CDR1 and CDR2: MDHEN and SYDVKM. After removal of 3 bases from V and 2 bases from J, the junction contained 8 bases not matched to a gene. CDR3 size: 17 residues. DNA of the CDR3: TGTGCCAGCAGTTTTAAGGGGACAGGGGGCGCCCCCTACGAGCAGTACTTC. Its translation is CASSFKGTGGAPYEQYF.

This clonotype has just a few counts. The chain couples TRBV7-6 to TRBJ2-1; D remains ambiguous. The CDR3 spans 13 residues. CDR1 is SGHVS and CDR2 is FNYEAQ in the germline V gene. The V end was cut by 1 base, the J end by 7 bases, with 8 bases between. The CDR3 nucleotides read TGTGCCAGCAGCTTAGGGACCGTAAATGAGCAGTTCTTC. It yields the protein CASSLGTVNEQFF. Together with reference TRBV7-6 and TRBJ2-1, the CDR3 gives the full variable domain: GAGVSQSPRYKVTKRGQDVALRCDPISGHVSLYWYRQALGQGPEFLTYFNYEAQQDKSGLPNDRFSAERPEGSISTLTIQRTEQRDSAMYRCASSLGTVNEQFFGPGTRLTVL.

A few counts support this clonotype. The V gene is TRBV7-9, the J gene TRBJ1-5, with 7 bases identical to TRBD1. Per germline, CDR1 SEHNR and CDR2 FQNEAQ (reference sequence). The J segment lost 3 bases and the V segment lost 5 bases, leaving 4 bases of the junction unmatched. This CDR3 spans 14 amino acids. The CDR3 DNA follows: TGTGCCAGCAGCACGGGACAGTCCAATCAGCCCCAGCATTTT. Protein: CASSTGQSNQPQHF.

J is TRBJ2-1 and V is TRBV3-1; the match to TRBD1 covers 8 bases. The CDR3 is 20 amino acids. Trimming removed 2 bases from V and 5 bases from J; junction bases left unmatched: 20. Germline V gene data show CDR1 as LGHDT and CDR2 as YNNKEL (reference sequence). The CDR3 is CASSQIRKGQVRTGDNEQFF. The CDR3 DNA reads TGTGCCAGCAGCCAAATTCGGAAGGGACAGGTGCGAACTGGGGACAATGAGCAGTTCTTC.